Listed here is a single T cell receptor beta chain. The antigen is not known. The data derive from a study of CD8+CD57+ T cells in acquired aplastic anemia. Study-level background: Recorded DNA amounts for sorted CD4+ and CD8+ cells had an average of 3.2 ug. Read counts for CD4+ cells (from healthy donors) averaged roughly 10 million. General study points: Patients did not significantly differ from controls in CD8+ Simpson's diversity. The study identified roughly 31 CD8+ CDR3 sequences shared by patients and controls.

It was genomic DNA that served as the template for profiling TCR beta VDJ and CDR3. TCRdb recomputed calls from the reads with MiXCR, one row per CDR3 protein. The data show about 210,000 distinct CDR3 sequences, around 60% seen once. This clonotype was obtained from a human donor in good health. Material: sorted CD4+, CD8+, or CD8+CD57+ T cells (not recorded which) from PBMCs.

This CDR3 reads CATSEYRGYEQYF. The DNA for the CDR3 is TGTGCCACCAGTGAGTACAGGGGCTACGAGCAGTACTTC. The chain joins TRBV24-1 to TRBJ2-7, with 7 bases that match TRBD1. The trim removed 4 bases at V and 3 bases at J, leaving 2 bases unmatched. Germline V lookup: CDR1 KGHDR, CDR2 SFDVKD. This CDR3 has 13 residues.